One sample yielded the 24 T cell receptor beta chains listed below, sequenced in a study of regulatory T cells in long-lasting Graves disease. Relying on iRepertoire HTBI primers and Arm-PCR of CDR3 regions, the team built TCR beta libraries. Each CDR3 protein is one row after TCRdb ran MiXCR on the multiplex PCR reads. The sample has some 340,000 distinct CDR3 sequences; around 23% are singletons. Time point in this sample: persistent/refractory GD, antithyroid drugs over 5 years with positive TRAb. Isolated PBMC RNA provided the starting material for the TCR library. The starting material was peripheral blood mononuclear cells (PBMCs), obtained when the disease was refractory, from a patient treated with antithyroid drugs. The receptor source for this set is a woman between 40 and 50 years old with Graves disease.

In this sample, this clonotype turned up many times. The chain is built from TRBV12-3 or TRBV12-4 and TRBJ2-5; D is unclear. This CDR3 contains 13 residues. V dropped 4 bases and J dropped 5 bases, with 11 bases sitting between them. This CDR3 is CASSSTYWETQYF. DNA for the CDR3: TGTGCCAGCAGTTCCACCTACTGGGAGACCCAGTACTTC.

Ten or more counts support this clonotype. The V and J genes are TRBV28 and TRBJ1-6; D gene uncertain. Between the trimmed V and J ends, which lost 4 bases and 0 bases, there was a span of 13 bases. CDR3 length: 17 residues. Germline CDR1 MDHEN, CDR2 SYDVKM. CDR3: CASSWSLDYSYNSPLHF. The CDR3 nucleotides are TGTGCCAGCAGTTGGTCCCTGGATTACTCCTATAATTCACCCCTCCACTTT.

This clonotype has more than one count but fewer than ten. CDR3 nucleotides: TGTGCCAGCAGTCCGTGGGACAGAGAAACAGATACGCAGTATTTT. Protein sequence: CASSPWDRETDTQYF. The V gene is TRBV28, the J gene TRBJ2-3, with TRBD1 matching over 7 bases. Germline-derived CDR1 and CDR2 are MDHEN and SYDVKM. CDR3 length: 15 residues. Trimming cost V 5 bases and J 3 bases; bases outside gene matches: 8.

This clonotype was detected many times. The chain uses TRBV28 and TRBJ2-7; unclear D gene. The CDR3 runs 16 residues. The V end was cut by 2 bases, the J end by 3 bases, with 17 bases between. CDR1 is MDHEN, CDR2 SYDVKM, per germline. In DNA, the CDR3 is TGTGCCAGCAGTTTACGGCAGCTCAAGGTGGGCTACGAGCAGTACTTC. Translated, it gives CASSLRQLKVGYEQYF.

This clonotype appeared many times. This chain uses TRBV20-1 with TRBJ1-1; no firm D call. The CDR3 sequence is 13 residues long. Germline CDR1 is DFQATT and CDR2 is SNEGSKA (reference sequence). V was clipped by 5 bases and J by 5 bases, with 15 bases between them. CDR3 residues: CSAQNDVGTEAFF. CDR3 in DNA: TGCAGTGCTCAGAACGATGTCGGGACTGAAGCTTTCTTT.

This clonotype was seen at least ten times. The chain couples TRBV29-1 to TRBJ2-7, with D unresolved. Germline CDR1 SQVTM, CDR2 ANQGSEA. The CDR3 sequence is 12 residues long. Trimming removed 7 bases at V and 6 bases at J, with 16 bases between. This CDR3 reads CSAATFGVEQYF. As DNA, the CDR3 is TGCAGCGCCGCGACATTTGGGGTCGAGCAGTACTTC.

This clonotype has a count of ten or more. Here the CDR3 reads CASRQGSLTNYGYTF. The CDR3 nucleotides read TGTGCCAGCAGACAAGGGTCACTAACTAACTATGGCTACACCTTC. The J gene is TRBJ1-2, the V gene TRBV27, with D uncertain. The CDR3 loop spans 15 amino acids. Trimming cost V 6 bases and J 0 bases, with 14 bases left between them. The germline V gene encodes CDR1 MNHEY and CDR2 SMNVEV (reference sequence).

The chain employs TRBV12-3 or TRBV12-4 and TRBJ1-4, with D perhaps TRBD1 (6 bases). V shed 7 bases and J shed 0 bases, with 15 bases lying between them. CDR3 size: 16 residues. The chain's CDR3 is CASTLKGVATNEKLFF. The CDR3 nucleotides are TGTGCCAGCACTCTAAAGGGGGTTGCAACTAATGAAAAACTGTTTTTT.

This clonotype turned up a few times. V is TRBV20-1 and J is TRBJ2-2; a weak D match, TRBD2 (5 bases). This CDR3 region has 14 residues. The V end was cut by 2 bases, the J end by 6 bases, with 13 bases between. Germline CDR1 is DFQATT and CDR2 is SNEGSKA (reference sequence). DNA of the CDR3: TGCAGTGCTAGATTCCGGGGAATCCCCGGGGAGCTGTTTTTT. Its protein is CSARFRGIPGELFF.

This clonotype was counted many times. Written as DNA, the CDR3 is TGCAGTGCTAGTTCCAGGAATCAGCCCCAGCATTTT. Amino acids: CSASSRNQPQHF. The chain couples TRBV20-1 to TRBJ1-5; D remains unclear. Germline CDR1 and CDR2: DFQATT and SNEGSKA (reference sequence). The CDR3 covers 12 residues. The germline V and J ends were trimmed by 3 bases and 4 bases, with 7 bases remaining between them.

This clonotype was recorded at least ten times. The chain couples TRBV18 to TRBJ2-7, with 8 bases that match TRBD2. In germline, CDR1 is KGHSH, CDR2 LQKENI. The CDR3 spans 13 residues. The V gene end was trimmed by 8 bases and the J gene end by 7 bases; junction bases not matched to a gene: 10. The CDR3 DNA follows: TGTGCCAGCAGCCCGACTAGCGCTGGGGAGCAGTACTTC. Translated, it gives CASSPTSAGEQYF.

The chain recombines TRBV7-9 with TRBJ1-1; tentatively, D is TRBD1 (5 bases). The length of the CDR3 is 14 residues. The V end was cut by 5 bases, the J end by 5 bases, with 15 bases between. Germline CDR1 reads SEHNR; CDR2 reads FQNEAQ (reference sequence). The CDR3 coding sequence is TGTGCCAGCAGCCCCCGCGGGGCCAGGACTGAAGCTTTCTTT. Translated: CASSPRGARTEAFF.

This clonotype was observed a handful of times. This chain links TRBV11-2 with TRBJ2-7, with D perhaps being TRBD1 or TRBD2 (5 bases each). CDR3 size: 15 residues. CDR1 is SGHAT and CDR2 is FQNNGV in the germline V gene. Trimming shortened V by 5 bases and J by 3 bases, and 17 bases separated the two germline ends. CDR3 nucleotide sequence: TGTGCCAGCAGCCCCCTGAGGGGACGCTTCTACGAGCAGTACTTC. Protein sequence: CASSPLRGRFYEQYF.

This clonotype was recorded many times. The chain employs TRBV24-1 and TRBJ1-5; 8 bases line up with TRBD1. CDR3 length: 16 residues. CDR1 is KGHDR, CDR2 SFDVKD, per germline. The junction had 6 bases not matched to a gene; V was cut back by 2 bases and J by 4 bases. The CDR3 region is CATSDSGRGLNQPQHF. The CDR3 DNA is TGTGCCACCAGTGATTCGGGCAGGGGGCTGAATCAGCCCCAGCATTTT.

The V call is TRBV7-9, the J call TRBJ2-5; 8 bases fit TRBD1. The CDR3 extends over 14 amino acids. The germline gives CDR1 SEHNR, CDR2 FQNEAQ (reference sequence). Unmatched junction bases numbered 4, after V lost 6 bases and J lost 1 base. CDR3: CASRSTGVQETQYF. In DNA form, the CDR3 reads TGTGCCAGCAGGTCGACAGGGGTCCAAGAGACCCAGTACTTC.

This clonotype was detected many times. The chain joins TRBV2 to TRBJ1-2; unclear D gene. V lost 6 bases and J 6 bases, leaving 14 bases between the germline ends. Germline CDR1 SNHLY, CDR2 FYNNEI. The CDR3 contains 13 residues. Here the CDR3 DNA reads TGTGCCAGCAGGACTATCCTGGCCGATGGCTACACCTTC. Encoded protein: CASRTILADGYTF.

At least ten counts were recorded for this clonotype. The rearrangement joins TRBV2 to TRBJ1-6; D might be TRBD1 (6 bases). This CDR3 is built from 14 residues. Trimming pared 5 bases from V and 6 bases from J, leaving 11 bases between. Germline lookup yields CDR1 SNHLY and CDR2 FYNNEI. The CDR3 DNA reads TGTGCCAGCAGTTCAGGGGCTCTTAATTCACCCCTCCACTTT. It encodes CASSSGALNSPLHF.

V is TRBV12-3 or TRBV12-4 and J is TRBJ2-3; 7 bases agree with TRBD1. V lost 6 bases and J lost 4; bases outside the gene matches: 7. This CDR3 has 14 residues. CDR3 DNA sequence: TGTGCCAGCAGAAATAGGACAGGTCCAGATACGCAGTATTTT. As protein: CASRNRTGPDTQYF.

This clonotype has a handful of counts. The chain recombines TRBV6-2 or TRBV6-3 with TRBJ1-6; perhaps TRBD1 as D (6 bases). Germline V gene lookup returns CDR1 MNHEY and CDR2 SVGEGT. The CDR3 has 13 residues. The V gene lost 10 bases and the J gene lost 6 bases, with 13 bases spanning the gap. CDR3: CATQTGLNSPLHF. The CDR3 DNA is TGTGCCACCCAGACAGGACTTAATTCACCCCTCCACTTT.

Turning to this clonotype: Lacking the conserved final phenylalanine or tryptophan, this CDR3 likely reflects a read error. The chain couples TRBV28 to TRBJ1-2, with D hard to call. Germline-derived CDR1 and CDR2 are MDHEN and SYDVKM. V dropped 8 bases and J dropped 6 bases, with 13 bases sitting between them. The CDR3 has 12 residues. CDR3 loop: CASVDSPHGYTL. CDR3 sequence (DNA): TGTGCCAGCGTTGACTCACCCCATGGCTACACCCTC.

This sequence joins TRBV2 and TRBJ1-2; D ambiguous. V lost 5 bases, J lost 4 bases, and 11 bases lay in between. This CDR3 has 13 amino acids. CDR1 SNHLY and CDR2 FYNNEI come from the germline V gene. The DNA for the CDR3 is TGTGCCAGCAGTCTCGACGGCTCCTATGGCTACACCTTC. Its translation: CASSLDGSYGYTF.

The chain joins TRBV6-2 or TRBV6-3 to TRBJ2-3; D gene ambiguous. Germline CDR1 is MNHEY and CDR2 is SVGEGT. Trimming removed 10 bases at V and 4 bases at J, with 12 bases between. This CDR3 is built from 12 residues. The CDR3 sequence: CATTTGSDTQYF. The CDR3 nucleotides read TGTGCCACAACAACCGGGTCAGATACGCAGTATTTT.

This clonotype was seen many times. The rearrangement uses TRBV28 and TRBJ1-2; D may be TRBD1 (5 bases). V shed 4 bases and J shed 3 bases, with 21 bases lying between them. The germline V gene encodes CDR1 MDHEN and CDR2 SYDVKM. This CDR3 contains 17 residues. CDR3 bases: TGTGCCAGCAGTTGGCGTGGGCCGACTTGGGGGGACTATGGCTACACCTTC. Its protein is CASSWRGPTWGDYGYTF.

This clonotype was counted many times. The V and J genes are TRBV28 and TRBJ2-1, with 8 bases fitting TRBD1. V shed 1 base and J 6 bases; nucleotides not matched to a gene: 5. This CDR3 region has 15 residues. The germline V gene has CDR1 MDHEN and CDR2 SYDVKM. In DNA, the CDR3 is TGTGCCAGCAGTTTATTAACAGGGGGAAGCAATGAGCAGTTCTTC. Translated: CASSLLTGGSNEQFF.